This T cell receptor beta chain was observed in a study of OX40 agonist ivuxolimab in advanced cancers. The overall study: The patients received ivuxolimab by intravenous route every 2 weeks at 0.01 to 10 mg/kg.

Study observations and caveats: Partial responders at 0.1-3.0 mg/kg showed near-lowest clonal expansion. Specificity for antigen went undetermined in the expanded peripheral T cells.

With respect to this clone: Its antigen is not known.

Blood samples were obtained at baseline, cycle 4 day 1, and cycle 7 day 1. Germline V CDR1 and CDR2: MNHNY, SVGAGI (reference sequence). V trimming: 5 bases; J trimming: 3 bases; junction bases outside the gene matches: 4. This CDR3 has 15 amino acids. Some clones are missing from TCRdb's copy, which holds only in-frame ones; the method was immunoSEQ multiplex PCR. Of approximately 48,000 clones listed, about 80% are singletons. The sample here was CD4+ or CD8+ T cells sorted from blood, taken in a trial of the OX40 agonist ivuxolimab. The chain combines TRBV6-6 with TRBJ2-1; 10 nucleotides align to TRBD2. The TCR sequence derives from an adult with an advanced solid tumor such as melanoma, head and neck, liver or kidney cancer. The DNA of the CDR3 is TGTGCCAGCAGTGACCCTAGCGGGGGCTACAATGAGCAGTTCTTC. Protein: CASSDPSGGYNEQFF.